This T cell receptor beta chain was recovered during a study of blood T cell repertoires in COVID-19. The overall study: COVID-19 samples collected from the United States, Italy and Spain covered acute and convalescent phases. From T cells, B-cell-depleted T cells, or PBMCs came the material, which was cDNA or gDNA.

Sequencing was performed with immunoSEQ multiplex PCR; in TCRdb, only in-frame clones are kept and a portion is missing. The sample yields about 310,000 clones, about 89% seen once. This CDR3 spans 16 amino acids. The sequenced sample consisted of peripheral blood. This chain connects TRBV21-1 to TRBJ2-7; the table's D call, TRBD2, was not checked against the DNA. TRBV21-1 is a pseudogene locus. This TCR was recovered from a woman aged 50 to 60 who had recovered from COVID-19. The CDR3 loop is CASRLSTSGSSYEQYF. CDR3 nucleotides: TGTGCCAGCAGACTCTCCACTAGCGGAAGCTCCTACGAGCAGTACTTC.